This TCR beta chain was obtained from a study of blood T cells in healthy people across ages. For the second PCR, which ran for about 7 to 11 cycles, a sample-barcoded 5' primer and a J-beta primer mix were used. In TCRdb, the 5' RACE reads were re-called with MiXCR into one record per CDR3 protein. Seen here are more than 800,000 distinct CDR3 sequences, around 30% observed once, and the top ten hold approximately 15%. The CDR3 spans 15 residues. Germline V gives CDR1 MNHEY, CDR2 SVGEGT. The germline V and J ends were trimmed by 7 bases and 3 bases, with 18 bases remaining between them. At least ten counts were recorded for this clonotype.

The sequence was obtained from an elderly woman in good health. Source material: blood. The chain has TRBV6-2 or TRBV6-3 and TRBJ1-2; D not certain. CDR3 amino acids: CASIPDTLFHYGYTF. The CDR3 DNA reads TGTGCCAGCATTCCCGACACTTTGTTCCACTATGGCTACACCTTC.